A selection of T cell receptor beta chains follows, all from one sample in a study of metastatic and nonmetastatic thyroid tumors. TCRdb re-called the PCR reads via MiXCR. The data show 45,000 or so clones, with less than 5% seen just once and approximately 9.5% held by the top ten. Sequencing was performed on blood. Every receptor here comes from a female donor with papillary thyroid cancer or a benign thyroid nodule (not recorded which). Some clones in this sample may be carry-over from other donors' samples. Both conserved end residues are part of each CDR3. The D gene is left open where the match is weak. A row's size may be missing; if present it is once, few, many or a size class.

d_gene,j_gene,abundance,v_gene,CDR3aa,CDR3nt
TRBD2,TRBJ2-1,many,TRBV5-8,CASSLLLAGGLDEQFF,TGTGCCAGCAGCTTGTTACTAGCGGGAGGGCTGGATGAGCAGTTCTTC
-,TRBJ1-1,-,TRBV6-9,CASIYREITAAFF,TGTGCCAGCATTTACAGGGAGATCACTGCAGCGTTCTTT
-,TRBJ2-5,few,TRBV19,CASSKGTTDQTQYF,TGTGCCAGTAGTAAGGGGACGACTGATCAGACCCAGTACTTC
-,TRBJ2-7,many,TRBV24-1,CATRQGSPMVPYEQYF,TGTGCCACCAGGCAGGGTTCCCCAATGGTCCCCTACGAGCAGTACTTC
-,TRBJ1-4,many,TRBV15,CATSRVHGATNEKLFF,TGTGCCACCAGCAGAGTCCATGGTGCAACTAATGAAAAACTGTTTTTT
TRBD2,TRBJ2-3,few,TRBV29-1,CSVVGGFSGRGPSDTQYF,TGCAGCGTTGTGGGGGGTTTTAGCGGGAGGGGTCCATCAGATACGCAGTATTTT
TRBD2,TRBJ2-3,few,TRBV6-1,CASSPGLDVQTQYF,TGTGCCAGCAGTCCGGGACTAGACGTGCAAACGCAGTATTTT
-,TRBJ2-3,many,TRBV5-1,CASSLGVAGPTDTQYF,TGCGCCAGCAGCTTGGGGGTCGCAGGACCCACAGATACGCAGTATTTT
TRBD1,TRBJ1-6,many,TRBV18,CASSPSGQGDSPLHF,TGTGCCAGCTCACCATCAGGACAGGGTGATTCACCCCTCCACTTT
TRBD2,TRBJ2-3,-,TRBV6-1,CASSIRLAGSTDTQYF,TGTGCCAGCAGTATAAGACTAGCGGGAAGCACAGATACGCAGTATTTT
-,TRBJ2-2,-,TRBV6-5,CASVSSWGTGELFF,TGTGCCAGCGTTTCCAGTTGGGGCACCGGGGAGCTGTTTTTT
-,TRBJ2-2,few,TRBV24-1,CAASDGRNSHTGELFF,TGTGCCGCCAGTGACGGAAGGAACAGTCACACCGGGGAGCTGTTTTTT
-,TRBJ2-7,few,TRBV18,CASSWGDSAYEQYF,TGTGCCAGCTCTTGGGGTGACTCAGCCTACGAGCAGTACTTC
-,TRBJ2-3,many,TRBV9,CASSLSQGGDTDTQYF,TGTGCCAGCAGCCTATCCCAGGGTGGGGACACAGATACGCAGTATTTT
-,TRBJ2-2,many,TRBV12-3/TRBV12-4,CASSYGVTGNTGELFF,TGTGCCAGCAGTTATGGGGTCACAGGGAACACCGGGGAGCTGTTTTTT
TRBD1,TRBJ1-1,few,TRBV19,CASNLRQGPEAFF,TGTGCCAGTAACCTCCGACAGGGCCCTGAAGCTTTCTTT
-,TRBJ2-7,many,TRBV9,CASSETGGTYEQYF,TGTGCCAGCAGCGAGACAGGCGGGACCTACGAGCAGTACTTC
TRBD2,TRBJ2-1,-,TRBV6-1,CASSPGLAGESGEQFF,TGTGCCAGCAGCCCGGGACTAGCGGGAGAAAGCGGTGAGCAGTTCTTC
-,TRBJ2-1,many,TRBV7-2,CASSWDSPYNEQFF,TGTGCCAGCAGCTGGGACTCCCCCTACAATGAGCAGTTCTTC
-,TRBJ2-3,many,TRBV20-1,CSANRPGQLGRGPPDTQYF,TGCAGTGCTAATCGTCCCGGGCAGCTCGGTCGCGGACCACCAGATACGCAGTATTTT
-,TRBJ1-1,-,TRBV18,CASSPGSGWLNTEAFF,TGTGCCAGCTCACCTGGGTCTGGGTGGCTGAACACTGAAGCTTTCTTT
-,TRBJ1-1,-,TRBV19,CASSSVLDTEAFF,TGTGCCAGTAGCAGCGTGTTGGACACTGAAGCTTTCTTT
TRBD2,TRBJ2-5,-,TRBV6-1,CASSGLAGGQETQYF,TGTGCCAGCAGTGGCCTAGCGGGGGGGCAGGAGACCCAGTACTTC
-,TRBJ1-5,-,TRBV24-1,CATSGHYSNQPQHF,TGTGCCACCAGTGGTCATTATAGCAATCAGCCCCAGCATTTT
-,TRBJ1-4,many,TRBV19,CASSIEAGGASEKLFF,TGTGCCAGTAGTATAGAGGCGGGGGGCGCGAGTGAAAAACTGTTTTTT
TRBD2,TRBJ2-1,many,TRBV11-2,CASSFEREAYNEQFF,TGTGCCAGCAGCTTCGAGCGGGAGGCCTACAATGAGCAGTTCTTC
-,TRBJ2-3,many,TRBV5-1,CASSITLSTDTQYF,TGCGCCAGCAGCATCACACTTAGCACAGATACGCAGTATTTT
-,TRBJ2-1,many,TRBV19,CASRGYNEQFF,TGTGCCAGTAGGGGGTACAATGAGCAGTTCTTC
TRBD1,TRBJ1-2,-,TRBV7-8,CASSLARQGYGYTF,TGTGCCAGCAGCTTAGCCCGACAGGGTTATGGCTACACCTTC
TRBD1,TRBJ1-1,many,TRBV7-9,CASSLTQGGTEAFF,TGTGCCAGCAGCTTGACCCAGGGGGGAACTGAAGCTTTCTTT
-,TRBJ2-1,few,TRBV27,CASSADYNEQFF,TGTGCCAGCAGTGCGGATTACAATGAGCAGTTCTTC
-,TRBJ2-1,many,TRBV12-3/TRBV12-4,CASSLAYEQFF,TGTGCCAGCAGTTTAGCATATGAGCAGTTCTTC
-,TRBJ1-1,many,TRBV6-5,CASSYSIEGTGGTEAFF,TGTGCCAGCAGTTACTCGATTGAGGGAACGGGTGGCACTGAAGCTTTCTTT
-,TRBJ1-4,many,TRBV6-1,CASYPRAGNEKLFF,TGTGCCAGCTACCCCCGGGCCGGTAATGAAAAACTGTTTTTT
-,TRBJ2-7,-,TRBV6-1,CASSEVGPSYEQYF,TGTGCCAGCAGTGAAGTTGGCCCCTCCTACGAGCAGTACTTC
TRBD2,TRBJ2-5,-,TRBV19,CAGSTVSGTEETQYF,TGTGCCGGTAGTACTGTTAGCGGGACTGAAGAGACCCAGTACTTC
-,TRBJ2-1,many,TRBV29-1,CSVEDPPGILEQFF,TGCAGCGTTGAAGATCCCCCAGGGATCCTTGAGCAGTTCTTC
TRBD2,TRBJ2-5,-,TRBV12-3/TRBV12-4,CASMGLAKETQYF,TGTGCCAGCATGGGACTAGCGAAAGAGACCCAGTACTTC
-,TRBJ1-3,many,TRBV5-6,CASSLPGAGLRNTIYF,TGTGCCAGCAGCCTCCCGGGCGCAGGGCTAAGAAACACCATATATTTT
TRBD2,TRBJ2-7,few,TRBV19,CASSKESGLSSYEQYF,TGTGCCAGTAGTAAAGAGTCGGGACTATCCTCCTACGAGCAGTACTTC
-,TRBJ1-5,few,TRBV6-1,CASSERDNSQPQHF,TGTGCCAGCAGTGAAAGGGACAACAGTCAGCCCCAGCATTTT
-,TRBJ1-2,few,TRBV7-8,CASSLTGRCILVHDYTF,TGTGCCAGCAGCTTAACGGGTAGGTGCATCTTGGTCCATGACTACACCTTC
-,TRBJ2-4,many,TRBV9,CASSVDLIQNIQYF,TGTGCCAGCAGCGTGGACCTTATACAAAACATTCAGTACTTC
-,TRBJ2-7,-,TRBV7-8,CASSSTGRHEQYF,TGTGCCAGCAGCTCTACAGGGAGGCACGAGCAGTACTTC
TRBD1,TRBJ1-1,medium-sized,TRBV6-2/TRBV6-3,CASRPNPTGTNTEAFF,TGTGCCAGCAGACCCAACCCGACAGGGACGAACACTGAAGCTTTCTTT
-,TRBJ1-1,many,TRBV10-3,CAISEGGQNTEAFF,TGTGCCATCAGTGAGGGGGGACAGAACACTGAAGCTTTCTTT
-,TRBJ1-1,many,TRBV18,CASSTRGRVHTEAFF,TGTGCCAGCTCGACGAGGGGGAGGGTCCACACTGAAGCTTTCTTT
-,TRBJ1-1,few,TRBV6-1,CASSEGRRIF,TGTGCCAGCAGTGAGGGGAGGCGGATCTTT
TRBD2,TRBJ2-5,few,TRBV15,CATSYGTKETQYF,TGTGCCACCAGCTATGGGACTAAAGAGACCCAGTACTTC
-,TRBJ2-1,many,TRBV10-1,CASTNPVGRNEQFF,TGCGCCAGCACCAACCCTGTGGGGAGGAATGAGCAGTTCTTC
-,TRBJ2-5,many,TRBV12-3/TRBV12-4,CASSFALETQYF,TGTGCCAGCAGTTTCGCATTGGAGACCCAGTACTTC
TRBD1,TRBJ2-7,-,TRBV5-1,CASSLAAGGHEQYF,TGCGCCAGCAGCTTGGCCGCAGGGGGCCACGAGCAGTACTTC
-,TRBJ2-1,many,TRBV7-3,CASSSYVLNEQFF,TGTGCCAGCAGCTCCTATGTACTCAATGAGCAGTTCTTC
TRBD1,TRBJ1-5,few,TRBV12-3/TRBV12-4,CASSLARLDRNQPQHF,TGTGCCAGCAGTTTAGCGAGGTTGGACAGGAATCAGCCCCAGCATTTT
-,TRBJ2-6,many,TRBV6-1,CASSEDAGTGANVLTF,TGTGCCAGCAGCGAGGACGCAGGAACCGGGGCCAACGTCCTGACTTTC
-,TRBJ2-7,medium-sized,TRBV6-1,CASSYEAGESYEQYF,TGTGCCAGCAGTTACGAAGCAGGGGAGTCCTACGAGCAGTACTTC
TRBD2,TRBJ2-1,many,TRBV12-3/TRBV12-4,CASSRSGKAQFF,TGTGCCAGCAGCCGTAGCGGGAAAGCGCAGTTCTTC
-,TRBJ1-5,-,TRBV6-4,CASSFQQGGQPQHF,TGTGCCAGCAGTTTCCAACAGGGAGGTCAGCCCCAGCATTTT